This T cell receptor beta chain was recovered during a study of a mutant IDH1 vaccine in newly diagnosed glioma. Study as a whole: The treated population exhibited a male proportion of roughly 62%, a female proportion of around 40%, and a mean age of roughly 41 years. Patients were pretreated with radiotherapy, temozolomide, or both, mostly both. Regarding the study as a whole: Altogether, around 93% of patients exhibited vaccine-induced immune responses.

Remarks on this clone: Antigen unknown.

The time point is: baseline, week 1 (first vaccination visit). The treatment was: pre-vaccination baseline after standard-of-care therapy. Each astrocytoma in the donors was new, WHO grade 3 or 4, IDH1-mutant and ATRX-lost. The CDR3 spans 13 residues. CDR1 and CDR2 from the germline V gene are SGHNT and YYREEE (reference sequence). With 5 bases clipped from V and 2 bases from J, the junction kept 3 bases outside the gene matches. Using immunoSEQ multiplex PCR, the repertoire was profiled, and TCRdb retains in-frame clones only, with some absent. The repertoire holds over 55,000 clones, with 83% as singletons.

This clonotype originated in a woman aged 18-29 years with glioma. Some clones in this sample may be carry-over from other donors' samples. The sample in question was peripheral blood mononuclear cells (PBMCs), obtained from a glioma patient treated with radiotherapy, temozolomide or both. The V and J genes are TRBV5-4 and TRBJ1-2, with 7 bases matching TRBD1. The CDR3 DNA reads TGTGCCAGCAGGGAAGGGGGCAACTATGGCTACACCTTC. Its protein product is CASREGGNYGYTF.